This is a list of T cell receptor beta chains from one sample in a study of regulatory T cells in long-lasting Graves disease. Via MiXCR, TCRdb re-called the multiplex PCR reads, giving one row per CDR3 protein. The sample includes about 660,000 distinct CDR3 sequences, about 32% of them seen just once. Sequenced material: peripheral blood mononuclear cells (PBMCs), taken when the disease was refractory, from a patient treated with antithyroid drugs. These receptors all stem from a female donor with Graves disease. CDR3s include the opening cysteine and the closing phenylalanine or tryptophan. A D gene is named only where the DNA matches it firmly. Clone sizes are given selectively: once, few, many, or a class where the clone is expanded.

j_gene,abundance,d_gene,v_gene,CDR3aa,CDR3nt
TRBJ1-1,many,-,TRBV28,CASSFHRVRGGTEAFF,TGTGCCAGCAGTTTCCACAGGGTCAGGGGAGGCACTGAAGCTTTCTTT
TRBJ1-1,many,TRBD1,TRBV2,CASRWTGGKNTEAFF,TGTGCCAGCAGATGGACAGGGGGCAAAAACACTGAAGCTTTCTTT
TRBJ1-2,-,TRBD1,TRBV28,CASSLPGQIFRGYTF,TGTGCCAGCAGTTTACCGGGACAGATTTTTCGTGGCTACACCTTC
TRBJ1-1,many,TRBD1,TRBV28,CASSEGQGATFF,TGTGCCAGCAGTGAAGGACAGGGGGCGACTTTCTTT
TRBJ2-1,few,TRBD2,TRBV19,CASTGLAGGNEQFF,TGTGCCAGTACGGGGCTAGCGGGAGGTAATGAGCAGTTCTTC
TRBJ1-1,-,-,TRBV9,CASSVNAFTEAFF,TGTGCCAGCAGCGTGAACGCGTTCACTGAAGCTTTCTTT
TRBJ2-7,many,-,TRBV28,CASQTRSYEQYF,TGTGCCAGTCAGACTAGGTCCTACGAGCAGTACTTC
TRBJ2-2,few,TRBD2,TRBV6-1,CASVAGAWTGELFF,TGTGCCAGCGTAGCGGGGGCGTGGACCGGGGAGCTGTTTTTT
TRBJ1-2,-,-,TRBV27,CASRGYGGYTF,TGTGCCAGCAGGGGGTATGGAGGCTACACCTTC
TRBJ1-5,-,-,TRBV20-1,CSARGEGNQPQHF,TGCAGTGCAAGGGGAGAGGGGAATCAGCCCCAGCATTTT
TRBJ2-7,-,TRBD2,TRBV20-1,CSARVSGNNYEQYF,TGCAGTGCTAGAGTTAGCGGGAATAACTACGAGCAGTACTTC
TRBJ1-1,few,-,TRBV11-2,CASNALAHLGTEAFF,TGTGCCAGCAACGCTCTCGCACATTTGGGCACTGAAGCTTTCTTT
TRBJ2-5,many,-,TRBV11-2,CASRLSGQETQYF,TGTGCCAGCCGGTTGAGTGGACAAGAGACCCAGTACTTC
TRBJ1-2,-,-,TRBV5-4,CASSLMLDPNYGYTF,TGTGCCAGCAGCTTGATGCTAGATCCGAACTATGGCTACACCTTC
TRBJ1-5,-,TRBD1,TRBV7-9,CASSADRTNQPQHF,TGTGCCAGCAGCGCGGACAGGACCAATCAGCCCCAGCATTTT
TRBJ2-7,-,-,TRBV5-1,CASSRPGDEQYF,TGCGCCAGCAGCCGACCAGGGGACGAGCAGTACTTC
TRBJ1-2,many,TRBD1,TRBV11-2,CASSPRQGAYGYTF,TGTGCCAGCAGCCCCCGACAGGGCGCCTATGGCTACACCTTC
TRBJ1-1,-,-,TRBV3-1,CASSARPNTEAFF,TGTGCCAGCAGCGCCCGACCTAACACTGAAGCTTTCTTT
TRBJ1-5,-,-,TRBV12-3/TRBV12-4,CASRPPGHEGQQPQHF,TGTGCCAGCAGACCTCCGGGACATGAGGGCCAACAGCCCCAGCATTTT
TRBJ1-5,few,-,TRBV20-1,CSARDPGSNQPQHF,TGCAGTGCTAGAGATCCGGGGTCCAATCAGCCCCAGCATTTT
TRBJ2-7,-,TRBD2,TRBV20-1,CSATGLLAGLEQYF,TGCAGTGCTACCGGGTTGCTAGCGGGCCTCGAGCAGTACTTC
TRBJ1-5,many,-,TRBV28,CASCLVQVNQPQHF,TGTGCCAGCTGCCTAGTACAGGTTAATCAGCCCCAGCATTTT
TRBJ1-5,few,-,TRBV5-1,CASSVEGGTQPQHF,TGCGCCAGCAGCGTTGAGGGGGGTACTCAGCCCCAGCATTTT
TRBJ2-1,-,TRBD2,TRBV11-2,CASRTIAGGPPYEQFF,TGTGCCAGCAGAACTATAGCGGGAGGGCCCCCCTATGAGCAGTTCTTC
TRBJ1-2,many,-,TRBV6-1,CASSEQINYGYTF,TGTGCCAGCAGTGAGCAGATAAACTATGGCTACACCTTC
TRBJ2-2,-,-,TRBV4-1,CASSQDHGNTGELFF,TGCGCCAGCAGCCAAGATCATGGTAACACCGGGGAGCTGTTTTTT
TRBJ2-5,few,-,TRBV11-2,CASSLNLGREETQYF,TGTGCCAGCAGCTTAAACCTGGGACGGGAAGAGACCCAGTACTTC
TRBJ1-2,-,-,TRBV5-1,CASSLMEGPHYGYTF,TGCGCCAGCAGCTTAATGGAGGGACCCCACTATGGCTACACCTTC
TRBJ1-5,many,-,TRBV28,CASSWGTDQPQHF,TGTGCCAGCAGTTGGGGGACGGATCAGCCCCAGCATTTT
TRBJ1-1,-,-,TRBV11-2,CASSLAVGRNTEAFF,TGTGCCAGCAGCTTAGCTGTAGGCAGGAACACTGAAGCTTTCTTT
TRBJ1-2,-,-,TRBV29-1,CSVRANYGYTF,TGCAGCGTCAGAGCTAACTATGGCTACACCTTC
TRBJ2-4,-,-,TRBV30,CAWSGRVSRRAKNIQYF,TGTGCCTGGAGCGGCAGGGTTTCTCGTAGAGCCAAAAACATTCAGTACTTC
TRBJ1-1,few,-,TRBV6-6,CASSYSTTGPLSTEAFF,TGTGCCAGCAGTTACTCGACGACAGGACCTCTGTCCACTGAAGCTTTCTTT
TRBJ1-2,-,-,TRBV6-1,CASSDTEVGYTF,TGTGCCAGCAGTGATACAGAGGTTGGCTACACCTTC
TRBJ2-7,-,TRBD2,TRBV9,CASSVRLAGYDEQYF,TGTGCCAGCAGCGTGAGACTAGCGGGATATGACGAGCAGTACTTC
TRBJ1-5,many,-,TRBV7-8,CASSPLEGDPPQHF,TGTGCCAGCAGCCCCCTGGAGGGGGATCCGCCCCAGCATTTT
TRBJ2-7,-,TRBD2,TRBV29-1,CSVGTSTFYEQYF,TGCAGCGTGGGGACTAGCACATTCTACGAGCAGTACTTC
TRBJ1-2,-,-,TRBV5-1,CASSPPFGNYGYTF,TGCGCCAGCAGCCCTCCGTTCGGGAACTATGGCTACACCTTC
TRBJ2-2,-,-,TRBV2,CASSFSILELFF,TGTGCCAGCAGTTTTTCGATCCTGGAGCTGTTTTTT
TRBJ1-4,-,TRBD1,TRBV7-6,CASSSGQGDEKLFF,TGTGCCAGCAGCTCAGGACAGGGTGACGAAAAACTGTTTTTT